This T cell receptor beta chain was captured in a study of blood T cell repertoires in COVID-19. The overall study: Cohort 3 donors counted as recovered after two negative PCRs, clearance, or resolved symptoms. Nucleic acid was either cDNA or gDNA, and it came from T cells, B-cell-depleted T cells, or PBMCs.

The CDR3 consists of 16 residues. CDR1 is MGHDK, CDR2 SYGVNS, per germline. Trimming pared 0 bases from V and 0 bases from J, leaving 11 bases between. TCRdb keeps only in-frame clones here, not all; method: immunoSEQ multiplex PCR. This table holds a few hundred thousand clones, around 87% found once. The gene calls are TRBV25-1 and TRBJ1-1; D gene unclear. What was sequenced was PBMCs or T cells enriched from blood (not recorded which). The sequence was collected from a man aged 35-49 years in a cohort exposed to, infected with or recovered from COVID-19 (not recorded which). The CDR3 nucleotides are TGTGCCAGCAGTGAATACAAGAACGGGATGAACACTGAAGCTTTCTTT. Amino acids: CASSEYKNGMNTEAFF.